The following is a T cell receptor (beta chain) sequence with its context. The data belong to a study of blood T cell repertoires in COVID-19. On the study more broadly: The samples span acute and convalescent COVID-19 from the United States, Italy and Spain.

Trimming left V 4 bases short and J 4 bases short, with 17 bases between. This CDR3 comprises 15 residues. CDR1 SGHRS and CDR2 YFSETQ come from the germline V gene. Source study methods: From reference gene primer amplification, estimates of nucleated cell counts were derived. Some clones are missing from TCRdb's copy, which holds only in-frame ones; the method was immunoSEQ multiplex PCR. That table is the source of V, J and clone size, and D and trimming were worked out from the DNA. The sample has roughly 230,000 clones, around 90% seen once; the top ten hold 2.1%. The sequence was collected from a woman aged 55-69 years with COVID-19, enrolled during active disease. This chain uses TRBV5-1 with TRBJ1-2, with a possible D match to TRBD1 (5 bases). The sample comprised peripheral blood. The CDR3 sequence: CASSVQARGGYGYTF. The CDR3 DNA is TGCGCCAGCAGCGTACAGGCACGCGGTGGCTATGGCTACACCTTC.